One and the same sample provided the 17 T cell receptor beta chains below, sequenced in a study of cytomegalovirus exposure and HLA in healthy donors. With 60 Vbeta and 13 Jbeta primers, the PCR was carried out. Method: immunoSEQ multiplex PCR; TCRdb's copy keeps in-frame clones and lacks some. The table shows more than 65,000 clones, with roughly 78% occurring only once. The sample consisted of PBMCs. These receptors were collected from a man younger than 35 in good health and CMV-seronegative.

This clone was seen only once. The J gene is TRBJ2-7, the V gene TRBV7-2, with 10 bases that match TRBD2. Per the germline V gene, CDR1 is SGHTA and CDR2 is FQGNSA. V dropped 5 bases and J dropped 1; count of bases not matched to a gene: 8. The CDR3 spans 16 residues. The CDR3 region is CASSPRGLASSYEQYF. CDR3 DNA sequence: TGTGCCAGCAGCCCCCGGGGACTAGCGTCTTCCTACGAGCAGTACTTC.

This clone was seen a handful of times. V gene TRBV30 combines with J gene TRBJ1-2, with D perhaps matching TRBD1 (5 bases). Per germline, CDR1 GTSNPN and CDR2 SVGIG (reference sequence). The CDR3 length is 15 residues. Between the trimmed V and J ends, which lost 1 base and 5 bases, there was a span of 17 bases. CDR3 region: CAWSDRAGRGYGYTF. DNA for the CDR3: TGTGCCTGGAGTGACCGGGCAGGGAGGGGATATGGCTACACCTTC. The whole variable domain, remainder taken from reference TRBV30 and TRBJ1-2, is SQTIHQWPATLVQPVGSPLSLECTVEGTSNPNLYWYRQAAGRGLQLLFYSVGIGQISSEVPQNLSASRPQDRQFILSSKKLLLSDSGFYLCAWSDRAGRGYGYTFGSGTRLTVV.

This clone showed up just a few times. The V gene is TRBV14, the J gene TRBJ1-1; 9 bases are shared with TRBD1. CDR3 length: 14 amino acids. CDR1 is SGHDN, CDR2 FVKESK, per germline. V gave up 4 bases and J gave up 5 bases; unmatched junction bases: 5. The CDR3 nucleotides are TGTGCCAGCAGCCGAACAGGGGGCTGGACTGAAGCTTTCTTT. Its protein is CASSRTGGWTEAFF.

This rearrangement joins TRBV5-1 to TRBJ1-2; perhaps TRBD1 as D (5 bases). Trimming left V 2 bases short and J 3 bases short, with 17 bases between. Germline loops: CDR1 SGHRS, CDR2 YFSETQ. The CDR3 covers 16 residues. CDR3 protein: CASSLNRAGKDYGYTF. CDR3 nucleotide sequence: TGCGCCAGCAGCTTAAATCGTGCAGGGAAGGACTATGGCTACACCTTC.

The chain links TRBV2 to TRBJ2-1; 8 positions match TRBD1. The J segment lost 5 bases and the V segment lost 6 bases, leaving 15 bases of the junction unmatched. The CDR3 is 17 residues long. Germline assignment: CDR1 SNHLY and CDR2 FYNNEI. The CDR3 protein is CASSDGTGKYTHNEQFF. The CDR3 DNA follows: TGTGCCAGCAGCGATGGGACAGGCAAATACACACACAATGAGCAGTTCTTC.

This clone was counted a few times. The J gene is TRBJ1-1, the V gene TRBV6-5; D is unresolved. The CDR3 loop spans 13 amino acids. V lost 2 bases, J lost 4 bases, and 8 bases lay in between. Germline CDR1 reads MNHEY; CDR2 reads SVGAGI. DNA for the CDR3: TGTGCCAGCAGTTACCGGGGTGGCACTGAAGCTTTCTTT. Its protein product is CASSYRGGTEAFF.

The genes are TRBV6-1 and TRBJ1-5; 10 bases fit TRBD1. Germline trimming cut 2 bases from V and 0 bases from J; bases unmatched to any gene: 13. This CDR3 contains 20 residues. Germline CDR1 and CDR2: MNHNS and SASEGT. In nucleotides, the CDR3 is TGTGCCAGCAGTGAATCAGTCCGGACAGGGGGGGTCCATAGCAATCAGCCCCAGCATTTT. Its translation: CASSESVRTGGVHSNQPQHF.

The chain joins TRBV7-9 to TRBJ2-4; 8 bases match TRBD2. The CDR3 length is 15 residues. The germline gives CDR1 SEHNR, CDR2 FQNEAQ (reference sequence). V trimming: 6 bases; J trimming: 1 base; junction bases outside the gene matches: 5. This CDR3 is CASSSAGVAKNIQYF. Written as DNA, the CDR3 is TGTGCCAGCAGTTCAGCGGGAGTGGCCAAAAACATTCAGTACTTC.

The J gene is TRBJ1-2, the V gene TRBV5-6; perhaps TRBD1 as D (5 bases). V shed 4 bases and J shed 8 bases, with 18 bases lying between them. The CDR3 runs to 14 residues. From germline, CDR1 is SGHDT and CDR2 YYEEEE. The CDR3 is CASSALGVVKGYTF. The CDR3 nucleotides are TGTGCCAGCAGCGCCCTAGGGGTGGTGAAGGGCTACACCTTC.

The chain carries TRBV30 and TRBJ2-7; no clear D. V was clipped by 2 bases and J by 3 bases, with 8 bases between them. The germline CDR1 and CDR2 sequences are GTSNPN and SVGIG (reference sequence). The CDR3 spans 12 residues. The CDR3 loop reads CAWSTRFYEQYF. The CDR3 coding sequence is TGTGCCTGGAGTACACGATTCTACGAGCAGTACTTC.

The table lists this clone with a count of one. CDR3 nucleotides: TGTGCCAGCAGCTTCGGGGTCCAAGAGACCCAGTACTTC. Its translation: CASSFGVQETQYF. J is TRBJ2-5 and V is TRBV11-1; a possible D gene is TRBD2 (5 bases). CDR3 length equals 13 residues. V was clipped by 3 bases and J by 1 base, with 6 bases between them. In germline, CDR1 is SGHAT, CDR2 FQDESV (reference sequence).

This clone was detected a few times. V is TRBV6-1 and J is TRBJ1-2, with 7 bases lining up with TRBD1. This CDR3 has 16 residues. Trimming took 1 base from V and 3 from J; bases not matched to a gene: 8. Germline lookup yields CDR1 MNHNS and CDR2 SASEGT. The CDR3 DNA sequence: TGTGCCAGCAGTGAAGTCCCCGGGACAGTTTACTATGGCTACACCTTC. The encoded protein is CASSEVPGTVYYGYTF.

This clone has only one observation. This chain uses TRBV13 with TRBJ2-5; possibly TRBD2 for D (6 bases). Trimming removed 0 bases at V and 4 bases at J, with 21 bases between. CDR3 size: 18 residues. Germline loops: CDR1 PRHDT, CDR2 FYEKMQ (reference sequence). Written as DNA, the CDR3 is TGTGCCAGCAGCTTAGGTACCAGGTTTGGGCCCGGGGGAGAGACCCAGTACTTC. Translated: CASSLGTRFGPGGETQYF.

This sequence joins TRBV16 and TRBJ2-7; 10 positions agree with TRBD2. The V and J ends lost 1 base and 2 bases, in that order; junction bases with no gene match: 5. CDR1 and CDR2 (germline): KGHSY, FQNENV. The CDR3 extends over 16 amino acids. The CDR3 DNA is TGTGCCAGCAGCCAATACGCTAGCGGGGGCACCTACGAGCAGTACTTC. It translates to CASSQYASGGTYEQYF.

V gene TRBV28 combines with J gene TRBJ1-2; D gene unclear. The CDR3 is 13 amino acids. V lost 5 bases and J 4 bases, leaving 11 bases between the germline ends. Germline CDR1 is MDHEN and CDR2 is SYDVKM. For the CDR3, the DNA is TGTGCCAGCAGTCTGGACGGGAGCTATGGCTACACCTTC. Translation: CASSLDGSYGYTF.

The chain employs TRBV5-6 and TRBJ1-5, with a weak D call TRBD1 (6 bases). The germline gives CDR1 SGHDT, CDR2 YYEEEE. The V end lost 2 bases, the J end lost 3 bases, and 15 bases lay between the germline ends. The CDR3 has 16 residues. The CDR3 DNA follows: TGTGCCAGCAGCTTCTGGCGTGGACAGATCAATCAGCCCCAGCATTTT. This gives the protein CASSFWRGQINQPQHF. Using reference TRBV5-6 and TRBJ1-5 for the parts outside the CDR3, the full variable domain is DAGVTQSPTHLIKTRGQQVTLRCSPKSGHDTVSWYQQALGQGPQFIFQYYEEEERQRGNFPDRFSGHQFPNYSSELNVNALLLGDSALYLCASSFWRGQINQPQHFGDGTRLSIL.

A word on this clone: Other DNA sequences in this specimen translate into the identical CDR3. V usage is TRBV6-5 and J usage is TRBJ1-2, with D perhaps TRBD1 (6 bases). CDR1 is MNHEY and CDR2 is SVGAGI in the germline V gene. Trimming removed 9 bases at V and 2 bases at J, with 19 bases between. This CDR3 region has 15 residues. Written as DNA, the CDR3 is TGTGCCAGTGCTCCTCGGACAGCCGCAAACTATGGCTACACCTTC. Residues: CASAPRTAANYGYTF.